These T cell receptor beta chains were read from a single sample in a study of OX40 agonist ivuxolimab in advanced cancers. Using immunoSEQ multiplex PCR, the repertoire was profiled, and TCRdb retains in-frame clones only, with some absent. This table has about 75,000 clones, more than 75% appearing once. The sequencing used CD4+ or CD8+ T cells sorted from blood, collected in a trial of the OX40 agonist ivuxolimab. The receptor source for this set is an adult with an advanced solid tumor such as melanoma, head and neck, liver or kidney cancer. The CDR3 runs from the conserved cysteine through the conserved F or W. Each record gives: D gene, V gene, J gene, clone size, CDR3 protein, CDR3 DNA. The D gene is left open where the match is weak. Clone size is shown for a subset of rows, as once, few, many or a class of expanded clone.

D: -
V: TRBV28
J: TRBJ2-3
size: -
CDR3: CASSSSPPSEYTQYF
DNA: TGTGCCAGCAGTTCATCGCCCCCTAGCGAGTATACGCAGTATTTT

D: -
V: TRBV28
J: TRBJ1-3
size: once
CDR3: CAALREMGGNTIYF
DNA: TGTGCCGCCCTCAGGGAAATGGGTGGAAACACCATATATTTT

D: -
V: TRBV5-4
J: TRBJ1-6
size: -
CDR3: CASSLAADSPLHF
DNA: TGTGCCAGCAGCCTGGCCGCAGATTCACCCCTCCACTTT

D: -
V: TRBV30
J: TRBJ1-5
size: -
CDR3: CAWSVGTAEHQPQHF
DNA: TGTGCCTGGAGCGTTGGGACGGCTGAGCATCAGCCCCAGCATTTT

D: -
V: TRBV18
J: TRBJ2-1
size: -
CDR3: CASSPSGGGSSYNEQFF
DNA: TGTGCCAGCTCACCGTCCGGGGGCGGGAGCTCCTACAATGAGCAGTTCTTC

D: TRBD2
V: TRBV19
J: TRBJ2-1
size: -
CDR3: CASISGGQNNEQFF
DNA: TGTGCCAGCATTAGCGGGGGCCAAAACAATGAGCAGTTCTTC

D: TRBD1
V: TRBV7-2
J: TRBJ1-5
size: -
CDR3: CASSRQGTNQPQHF
DNA: TGTGCCAGCAGCCGACAGGGGACCAATCAGCCCCAGCATTTT

D: -
V: TRBV28
J: TRBJ1-1
size: -
CDR3: CASSPYPEGMNTEAFF
DNA: TGTGCCAGCAGTCCCTACCCTGAAGGGATGAACACTGAAGCTTTCTTT

D: -
V: TRBV2
J: TRBJ2-7
size: -
CDR3: CASSDAADEQYF
DNA: TGTGCCAGCAGTGACGCAGCCGACGAGCAGTACTTC

D: -
V: TRBV19
J: TRBJ1-5
size: -
CDR3: CASSKLGQFNQPQHF
DNA: TGTGCCAGTAGCAAATTAGGACAGTTCAATCAGCCCCAGCATTTT

D: -
V: TRBV7-3
J: TRBJ1-5
size: few
CDR3: CASSRGEGQPQHF
DNA: TGTGCCAGCAGCCGAGGGGAGGGACAGCCCCAGCATTTT

D: -
V: TRBV6-5
J: TRBJ2-5
size: -
CDR3: CASRFTSFQETQYF
DNA: TGTGCCAGCAGGTTCACTAGCTTCCAAGAGACCCAGTACTTC

D: -
V: TRBV2
J: TRBJ2-7
size: -
CDR3: CASSDPSGQYF
DNA: TGTGCCAGCAGTGACCCGTCAGGGCAGTACTTC

D: -
V: TRBV7-2
J: TRBJ2-1
size: -
CDR3: CASTRDVGSYNEQFF
DNA: TGTGCCAGCACCCGGGACGTTGGCTCCTACAATGAGCAGTTCTTC

D: -
V: TRBV27
J: TRBJ1-1
size: -
CDR3: CASSLGRQTEAFF
DNA: TGTGCCAGCAGTTTAGGAAGACAAACTGAAGCTTTCTTT

D: TRBD2
V: TRBV2
J: TRBJ2-5
size: -
CDR3: CASSEASGGGETQYF
DNA: TGTGCCAGCAGTGAAGCTAGCGGGGGGGGAGAGACCCAGTACTTC

D: -
V: TRBV7-2
J: TRBJ1-6
size: -
CDR3: CASSLAGLGNSPLHF
DNA: TGTGCCAGCAGCTTAGCGGGCTTAGGTAATTCACCCCTCCACTTT

D: -
V: TRBV21-1
J: TRBJ1-5
size: -
CDR3: CASKGTEKSNQPQHF
DNA: TGTGCCAGCAAAGGGACGGAGAAGAGCAATCAGCCCCAGCATTTT

D: -
V: TRBV5-1
J: TRBJ1-4
size: once
CDR3: CASRYYREGPTNEKLFF
DNA: TGCGCCAGCAGATACTATCGAGAGGGGCCAACTAATGAAAAACTGTTTTTT

D: TRBD2
V: TRBV5-1
J: TRBJ2-1
size: -
CDR3: CASSDRSGYNEQFF
DNA: TGCGCCAGCAGCGATCGTAGCGGGTACAATGAGCAGTTCTTC

D: -
V: TRBV7-3
J: TRBJ1-2
size: -
CDR3: CASSEGPNYGYTF
DNA: TGTGCCAGCAGCGAGGGACCTAACTATGGCTACACCTTC

D: TRBD2
V: TRBV29-1
J: TRBJ2-3
size: -
CDR3: CSALAGGTDTQYF
DNA: TGCAGCGCCCTAGCGGGAGGAACAGATACGCAGTATTTT

D: TRBD2
V: TRBV4-3
J: TRBJ2-2
size: -
CDR3: CASSRVAGANTGELFF
DNA: TGCGCCAGCAGCCGCGTAGCGGGGGCGAACACCGGGGAGCTGTTTTTT

D: -
V: TRBV27
J: TRBJ1-5
size: -
CDR3: CASSLSWAGENQPQHF
DNA: TGTGCCAGCAGTTTATCATGGGCAGGGGAAAATCAGCCCCAGCATTTT

D: -
V: TRBV11-2
J: TRBJ2-5
size: -
CDR3: CASSFSAGLNLETQYF
DNA: TGTGCCAGCAGCTTCAGTGCAGGGCTTAATTTAGAGACCCAGTACTTC

D: -
V: TRBV18
J: TRBJ1-1
size: -
CDR3: CASSPPGYTEAFF
DNA: TGTGCCAGCTCACCACCCGGGTACACTGAAGCTTTCTTT

D: TRBD2
V: TRBV19
J: TRBJ2-2
size: -
CDR3: CASTIAGTITGELFF
DNA: TGTGCCAGTACCATCGCCGGGACTATCACCGGGGAGCTGTTTTTT

D: -
V: TRBV7-2
J: TRBJ1-1
size: -
CDR3: CASSLVGGNTEAFF
DNA: TGTGCCAGCAGCTTAGTTGGGGGGAACACTGAAGCTTTCTTT

D: -
V: TRBV28
J: TRBJ1-5
size: -
CDR3: CASNLQGLGQPQHF
DNA: TGTGCCAGCAATCTACAGGGTCTGGGGCAGCCCCAGCATTTT

D: -
V: TRBV27
J: TRBJ2-5
size: once
CDR3: CASRRISLAQNRVVRQETQYF
DNA: TGTGCCAGCAGACGAATATCTCTTGCACAAAACAGGGTAGTACGACAAGAGACCCAGTACTTC

D: TRBD1
V: TRBV5-1
J: TRBJ1-1
size: -
CDR3: CASSRGQTSTTEAFF
DNA: TGCGCCAGCAGCCGGGGACAGACGTCGACCACTGAAGCTTTCTTT

D: TRBD2
V: TRBV19
J: TRBJ2-3
size: -
CDR3: CASNWGSGGPDTQYF
DNA: TGTGCCAGTAACTGGGGTAGCGGGGGGCCAGATACGCAGTATTTT

D: TRBD1
V: TRBV5-4
J: TRBJ1-3
size: -
CDR3: CASSSGTAAGNTIYF
DNA: TGTGCCAGCAGCTCCGGGACAGCGGCAGGAAACACCATATATTTT

D: TRBD1
V: TRBV5-1
J: TRBJ2-1
size: -
CDR3: CASSPTTGNEQFF
DNA: TGCGCCAGCAGCCCTACGACAGGGAATGAGCAGTTCTTC

D: TRBD2
V: TRBV7-2
J: TRBJ2-7
size: -
CDR3: CASSQAGTTTHEQYF
DNA: TGTGCCAGCAGCCAGGCCGGGACTACCACCCACGAGCAGTACTTC

D: -
V: TRBV2
J: TRBJ1-5
size: -
CDR3: CASSATLTQHF
DNA: TGTGCCAGCAGTGCCACCTTGACCCAGCATTTT

D: -
V: TRBV2
J: TRBJ2-1
size: once
CDR3: CASSDASEDEQFF
DNA: TGTGCCAGCAGTGATGCTAGCGAGGATGAGCAGTTCTTC

D: -
V: TRBV7-2
J: TRBJ2-1
size: -
CDR3: CASSLWYNEQFF
DNA: TGTGCCAGCAGCTTATGGTACAATGAGCAGTTCTTC

D: -
V: TRBV13
J: TRBJ2-1
size: -
CDR3: CASSLRPGELFF
DNA: TGTGCCAGCAGCTTAAGGCCCGGGGAGCTGTTCTTC

D: TRBD1
V: TRBV11-3
J: TRBJ1-3
size: once
CDR3: CASSFRTGDGNTIYF
DNA: TGTGCCAGCAGCTTCCGGACAGGGGATGGAAACACCATATATTTT

D: -
V: TRBV5-1
J: TRBJ2-3
size: -
CDR3: CASSFGTGADTQYF
DNA: TGCGCCAGCAGCTTCGGTACCGGGGCAGATACGCAGTATTTT

D: TRBD1
V: TRBV6-6
J: TRBJ1-6
size: -
CDR3: CASSSRGGQGNSPLHF
DNA: TGTGCCAGCAGCTCCCGTGGCGGACAGGGAAATTCACCCCTCCACTTT

D: TRBD2
V: TRBV6-5
J: TRBJ2-7
size: once
CDR3: CASSPGTSLDEQYF
DNA: TGTGCCAGCAGCCCCGGGACTAGCTTGGACGAGCAGTACTTC

D: -
V: TRBV11-2
J: TRBJ2-7
size: once
CDR3: CASSLGQTLYEQYF
DNA: TGTGCCAGCAGCTTAGGACAGACACTCTACGAGCAGTACTTC

D: -
V: TRBV7-8
J: TRBJ2-5
size: few
CDR3: CASSLKETQYF
DNA: TGTGCCAGCAGCTTAAAAGAGACCCAGTACTTC

D: -
V: TRBV7-8
J: TRBJ2-1
size: -
CDR3: CASSSPGQREQFF
DNA: TGTGCCAGCAGCTCCCCGGGCCAGCGGGAGCAGTTCTTC

D: -
V: TRBV9
J: TRBJ2-3
size: -
CDR3: CASSVAGRGPPTDTQYF
DNA: TGTGCCAGCAGCGTAGCGGGCAGGGGCCCCCCCACAGATACGCAGTATTTT

D: -
V: TRBV10-1
J: TRBJ1-4
size: -
CDR3: CATQGRDPGDEKLFF
DNA: TGCGCCACTCAAGGGCGCGACCCGGGAGATGAAAAACTGTTTTTT

D: TRBD1
V: TRBV7-9
J: TRBJ1-4
size: -
CDR3: CASSLGQGAYEKLFF
DNA: TGTGCCAGCAGCCTGGGACAGGGGGCTTATGAAAAACTGTTTTTT

D: TRBD2
V: TRBV5-6
J: TRBJ2-1
size: -
CDR3: CASSELASSHNEQFF
DNA: TGTGCCAGCAGCGAACTAGCGTCATCCCACAATGAGCAGTTCTTC

D: -
V: TRBV28
J: TRBJ1-5
size: -
CDR3: CASSLEGLPQHF
DNA: TGTGCCAGCAGTTTAGAAGGCCTGCCCCAGCATTTT

D: TRBD1
V: TRBV6-6
J: TRBJ2-7
size: -
CDR3: CASTLGTGLYEQYF
DNA: TGTGCCAGCACTCTAGGGACAGGATTATACGAGCAGTACTTC

D: -
V: TRBV19
J: TRBJ2-6
size: once
CDR3: CASTGLNGANVLTF
DNA: TGTGCCAGTACTGGGTTGAATGGGGCCAACGTCCTGACTTTC

D: TRBD2
V: TRBV10-1
J: TRBJ2-6
size: -
CDR3: CASSEKSGRLSGANVLTF
DNA: TGCGCCAGCAGTGAGAAAAGCGGGAGGCTCTCTGGGGCCAACGTCCTGACTTTC

D: TRBD2
V: TRBV4-3
J: TRBJ2-1
size: -
CDR3: CASSQESSIAGGYNEQFF
DNA: TGCGCCAGCAGCCAAGAGTCGTCTATAGCGGGAGGATACAATGAGCAGTTCTTC